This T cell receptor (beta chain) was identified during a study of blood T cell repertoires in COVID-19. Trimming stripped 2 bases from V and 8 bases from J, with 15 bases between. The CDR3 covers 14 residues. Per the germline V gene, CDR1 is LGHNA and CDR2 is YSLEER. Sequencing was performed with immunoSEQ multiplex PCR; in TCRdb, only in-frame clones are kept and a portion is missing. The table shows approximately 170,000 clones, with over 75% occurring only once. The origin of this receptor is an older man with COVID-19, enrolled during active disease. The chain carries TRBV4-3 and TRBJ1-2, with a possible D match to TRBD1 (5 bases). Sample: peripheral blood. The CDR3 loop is CASSQQPGVGGYTF. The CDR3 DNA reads TGCGCCAGCAGCCAACAACCGGGGGTGGGGGGCTACACCTTC.